A single sample gave rise to the 23 T cell receptor beta chains below, sequenced in a study of regulatory T cells in long-lasting Graves disease. Time point described: newly diagnosed GD, antithyroid drugs for less than 3 months. Extracted RNA from PBMCs served as the source of the TCR library. HTBI primers from iRepertoire and Arm-PCR of CDR3 regions yielded the TCR beta libraries. TCRdb used MiXCR to reprocess the multiplex PCR reads, holding one entry per CDR3 protein. The sample contains 350,000 to 500,000 distinct CDR3 sequences, about 15% of which appear only once. These data were also filed under a second study, of T cells in Graves' hyperthyroidism and ophthalmopathy.

The material sequenced was peripheral blood mononuclear cells (PBMCs), taken at new diagnosis, from a patient treated with antithyroid drugs. These receptors originate from a woman between 18 and 29 years old with Graves disease.

This clonotype has a handful of counts. The gene calls are TRBV6-1 and TRBJ2-1, with TRBD2 identical over 11 bases. This CDR3 has 16 amino acids. Germline CDR1 and CDR2: MNHNS and SASEGT. J was trimmed by 4 bases and V by 3 bases; bases with no gene match: 5. Here the CDR3 DNA reads TGTGCCAGCAGTGACAGGGGGACTAGCGGTTACAATGAGCAGTTCTTC. Its protein product is CASSDRGTSGYNEQFF.

The chain recombines TRBV7-2 with TRBJ2-2, with D perhaps TRBD1 or TRBD2 (5 bases each). With 5 bases removed from V and 2 bases from J, the gap between germline ends came to 12 bases. The germline gives CDR1 SGHTA, CDR2 FQGNSA. The CDR3 has 15 amino acids. The CDR3 reads CASSLRGYNTGELFF. The CDR3 DNA follows: TGTGCCAGCAGCCTACGGGGCTATAACACCGGGGAGCTGTTTTTT.

This clonotype was observed at least ten times. Here the CDR3 reads CASSLTGGSPYEQYF. The CDR3 nucleotides read TGTGCCAGCAGTTTAACGGGCGGGAGCCCGTACGAGCAGTACTTC. The rearrangement uses TRBV28 and TRBJ2-7; 7 nucleotides match TRBD2. The germline V gene encodes CDR1 MDHEN and CDR2 SYDVKM. The CDR3 is 15 amino acids. With 2 bases clipped from V and 4 bases from J, the junction kept 8 bases outside the gene matches.

V usage is TRBV5-1 and J usage is TRBJ1-3; D is uncertain. Trimming removed 4 bases from V and 2 bases from J, with 4 bases in between. The CDR3 consists of 12 residues. Germline V CDR1 and CDR2: SGHRS, YFSETQ. The CDR3 DNA follows: TGCGCCAGCAGCGGCGCTGGAAACACCATATATTTT. Translation: CASSGAGNTIYF.

At least ten counts were recorded for this clonotype. The gene calls are TRBV7-2 and TRBJ1-3; a possible D gene is TRBD1 (5 bases). Germline V gene data show CDR1 as SGHTA and CDR2 as FQGNSA. The CDR3 totals 17 residues. The ends were cut back, 1 base at V and 0 bases at J, with 13 bases in the middle. The CDR3 DNA reads as TGTGCCAGCAGCTTAGGGGAGACAGAGGTCTCTGGAAACACCATATATTTT. It is translated as CASSLGETEVSGNTIYF.

This clonotype was recorded at least ten times. The chain employs TRBV6-1 and TRBJ1-5; D is uncertain. V gave up 3 bases and J gave up 1 base, with 13 bases separating them. This CDR3 comprises 16 residues. Germline V lookup: CDR1 MNHNS, CDR2 SASEGT. CDR3 sequence (DNA): TGTGCCAGCAGTGAGATTGGAACGTCCAGCAATCAGCCCCAGCATTTT. It translates to CASSEIGTSSNQPQHF.

This clonotype was found a few times. The chain couples TRBV7-2 to TRBJ2-1; tentative D call: TRBD2 (5 bases). CDR1 and CDR2 (germline): SGHTA, FQGNSA. This CDR3 is 14 amino acids long. The V gene lost 4 bases and the J gene lost 7 bases, with 14 bases spanning the gap. The CDR3 protein is CASSSSRGRNEQFF. CDR3 DNA: TGTGCCAGCAGCTCCAGTCGAGGGCGGAATGAGCAGTTCTTC.

The chain combines TRBV7-9 with TRBJ1-1, with D hard to call. Trimming pared 5 bases from V and 1 base from J, leaving 14 bases between. The CDR3 runs 15 residues. Germline V gives CDR1 SEHNR, CDR2 FQNEAQ (reference sequence). The CDR3 sequence is CASSPQGGKNTEAFF. DNA for the CDR3: TGTGCCAGCAGCCCTCAAGGAGGGAAGAACACTGAAGCTTTCTTT.

Many counts were recorded for this clonotype. The chain employs TRBV28 and TRBJ2-1; D is possibly TRBD1 or TRBD2 (5 bases each). V was cut by 6 bases and J by 4 bases, with 22 bases left in between. Germline V gene data show CDR1 as MDHEN and CDR2 as SYDVKM. This CDR3 contains 17 residues. Written as DNA, the CDR3 is TGTGCCAGCAGCGAACCGGGACGCCCGCCGGGGTACAATGAGCAGTTCTTC. Amino acid sequence: CASSEPGRPPGYNEQFF. Supplemented by reference TRBV28 and TRBJ2-1, the full variable domain reads DVKVTQSSRYLVKRTGEKVFLECVQDMDHENMFWYRQDPGLGLRLIYFSYDVKMKEKGDIPEGYSVSREKKERFSLILESASTNQTSMYLCASSEPGRPPGYNEQFFGPGTRLTVL.

This clonotype was recorded a few times. J is TRBJ1-6 and V is TRBV5-5; tentative D call: TRBD1 (5 bases). V was pared by 4 bases and J by 6 bases, with 14 bases between. This CDR3 comprises 15 residues. CDR1 SGHKS and CDR2 YYEKEE come from the germline V gene (reference sequence). CDR3 in amino acids: CASSRPQGLNSPLHF. CDR3 bases: TGTGCCAGCAGCCGACCCCAGGGACTTAATTCACCCCTCCACTTT. Drawing the rest from reference TRBV5-5 and TRBJ1-6, the complete variable domain is DAGVTQSPTHLIKTRGQQVTLRCSPISGHKSVSWYQQVLGQGPQFIFQYYEKEERGRGNFPDRFSARQFPNYSSELNVNALLLGDSALYLCASSRPQGLNSPLHFGNGTRLTVT.

This clonotype has at least ten counts. The chain carries TRBV6-1 and TRBJ2-1, with D maybe TRBD1 (5 bases). There are 15 residues in the CDR3. Germline loops: CDR1 MNHNS, CDR2 SASEGT. V shed 10 bases and J shed 6 bases, with 22 bases lying between them. The CDR3 here is CATRAPLGLFNEQFF. CDR3 sequence (DNA): TGTGCCACCAGGGCCCCTTTAGGCCTTTTCAATGAGCAGTTCTTC.

Ten or more counts support this clonotype. CDR3 coding DNA: TGTGCCAGCAGTATCCAGGGAAGAGAGACCCAGTACTTC. Residues: CASSIQGRETQYF. The chain employs TRBV27 and TRBJ2-5; D perhaps matches TRBD1 (5 bases). This CDR3 is 13 amino acids long. V lost 5 bases and J 4 bases, leaving 11 bases between the germline ends. Germline V gene data show CDR1 as MNHEY and CDR2 as SMNVEV (reference sequence).

The V gene is TRBV2, the J gene TRBJ2-7; no clear D gene. Between the trimmed V and J ends, which lost 7 bases and 5 bases, there was a span of 21 bases. Germline V gene data show CDR1 as SNHLY and CDR2 as FYNNEI. The CDR3 spans 15 residues. This chain's CDR3 is CASKSSSGVGHEQYF. Written as DNA, the CDR3 is TGTGCCAGCAAATCTTCGTCTGGGGTCGGCCACGAGCAGTACTTC.

In its sample, this clonotype was seen many times. The CDR3 sequence: CASSSQTTGDPAFF. The CDR3 nucleotides read TGTGCCAGCAGCTCGCAAACCACAGGGGACCCTGCGTTCTTC. The V call is TRBV28, the J call TRBJ2-1; 7 nucleotides line up with TRBD1. V trimming: 6 bases; J trimming: 15 bases; junction bases outside the gene matches: 17. The CDR3 contains 14 residues. Germline V gene data show CDR1 as MDHEN and CDR2 as SYDVKM.

This clonotype was observed at least ten times. J is TRBJ2-1 and V is TRBV12-3 or TRBV12-4, with 10 bases matching TRBD2. The V and J ends lost 6 bases and 2 bases, in that order; junction bases with no gene match: 7. The CDR3 runs 16 residues. CDR3 amino acids: CASSSFSGRTYNEQFF. The DNA for the CDR3 is TGTGCCAGCAGCTCATTTAGCGGGAGGACCTACAATGAGCAGTTCTTC.

This clonotype was observed many times. This sequence joins TRBV6-2 or TRBV6-3 and TRBJ2-7, with TRBD2 matching 8 bases. This CDR3 is built from 14 residues. V lost 4 bases, J lost 5 bases, and 7 bases stayed unmatched. CDR1 and CDR2 (germline): MNHEY, SVGEGT. The CDR3 here is CASSSSGRNHEQYF. CDR3 nucleotides: TGTGCCAGCAGTTCCAGCGGGAGAAACCACGAGCAGTACTTC.

Worth noting for this clonotype: A much larger clone is a single base away; this may be a read error. The V gene is TRBV27, the J gene TRBJ2-1; 8 bases fit TRBD2. Germline CDR1 reads MNHEY; CDR2 reads SMNVEV (reference sequence). This CDR3 is built from 17 residues. Trimming took 4 bases from V and 4 from J; bases not matched to a gene: 12. The CDR3 DNA sequence: TGTGCCAGCAGTTCCTCCATCGGGACTAGGGTGTACAATGAGCAGTTCTTC. This translates into CASSSSIGTRVYNEQFF.

V is TRBV5-4 and J is TRBJ2-7; 7 positions match TRBD1. Per the germline V gene, CDR1 is SGHNT and CDR2 is YYREEE (reference sequence). This CDR3 is built from 14 residues. V was pared by 2 bases and J by 2 bases, with 4 bases of the junction left unmatched. Here the CDR3 DNA reads TGTGCCAGCAGCTTTCCGGACAGGACCTACGAGCAGTACTTC. Amino acid sequence: CASSFPDRTYEQYF.

Ten or more counts support this clonotype. V is TRBV29-1 and J is TRBJ1-5; D is undetermined. The CDR3 runs 13 residues. Germline-derived CDR1 and CDR2 are SQVTM and ANQGSEA. V dropped 6 bases and J dropped 6 bases, with 15 bases sitting between them. CDR3 region: CSVGSHFGQPQHF. In nucleotides, the CDR3 is TGCAGCGTGGGAAGCCACTTCGGTCAGCCCCAGCATTTT.

This clonotype was seen a handful of times. The junction and the germline gene differ at one end; a read error may be behind it. The chain carries TRBV27 and TRBJ2-1, with unresolved D. The DNA end is more similar to TRBJ2-3, so the J call may be wrong. Germline V gives CDR1 MNHEY, CDR2 SMNVEV (reference sequence). CDR3 length: 15 amino acids. The CDR3 reads CASSLGGVTVDMQYF. CDR3 nucleotide sequence: TGTGCCAGCAGTTTAGGTGGGGTTACTGTGGATATGCAGTATTTT.

This clonotype was recorded at least ten times. V gene TRBV28 combines with J gene TRBJ2-5; D call uncertain. CDR1 and CDR2 from the germline V gene are MDHEN and SYDVKM. The CDR3 loop spans 11 amino acids. With 3 bases removed from V and 7 bases from J, the gap between germline ends came to 6 bases. The DNA of the CDR3 is TGTGCCAGCAGTTTGATGAGGACCCAGTACTTC. Translated, it gives CASSLMRTQYF.

V and J are TRBV4-1 and TRBJ2-5; D gene uncertain. The CDR3 covers 11 residues. The V end was cut by 0 bases, the J end by 8 bases, with 4 bases between. From germline, CDR1 is MGHRA and CDR2 YSYEKL. The CDR3 loop reads CASSQDRTQYF. As DNA, the CDR3 is TGCGCCAGCAGCCAAGATAGAACCCAGTACTTC.

This rearrangement joins TRBV20-1 to TRBJ2-7, with 7 bases lining up with TRBD2. V lost 3 bases and J lost 3; bases outside the gene matches: 8. This CDR3 comprises 14 residues. CDR1 is DFQATT, CDR2 SNEGSKA, per germline (reference sequence). The CDR3 nucleotides read TGCAGTGCTAGTCAGTCTAGCGGTTACTACGAGCAGTACTTC. Its translation is CSASQSSGYYEQYF.